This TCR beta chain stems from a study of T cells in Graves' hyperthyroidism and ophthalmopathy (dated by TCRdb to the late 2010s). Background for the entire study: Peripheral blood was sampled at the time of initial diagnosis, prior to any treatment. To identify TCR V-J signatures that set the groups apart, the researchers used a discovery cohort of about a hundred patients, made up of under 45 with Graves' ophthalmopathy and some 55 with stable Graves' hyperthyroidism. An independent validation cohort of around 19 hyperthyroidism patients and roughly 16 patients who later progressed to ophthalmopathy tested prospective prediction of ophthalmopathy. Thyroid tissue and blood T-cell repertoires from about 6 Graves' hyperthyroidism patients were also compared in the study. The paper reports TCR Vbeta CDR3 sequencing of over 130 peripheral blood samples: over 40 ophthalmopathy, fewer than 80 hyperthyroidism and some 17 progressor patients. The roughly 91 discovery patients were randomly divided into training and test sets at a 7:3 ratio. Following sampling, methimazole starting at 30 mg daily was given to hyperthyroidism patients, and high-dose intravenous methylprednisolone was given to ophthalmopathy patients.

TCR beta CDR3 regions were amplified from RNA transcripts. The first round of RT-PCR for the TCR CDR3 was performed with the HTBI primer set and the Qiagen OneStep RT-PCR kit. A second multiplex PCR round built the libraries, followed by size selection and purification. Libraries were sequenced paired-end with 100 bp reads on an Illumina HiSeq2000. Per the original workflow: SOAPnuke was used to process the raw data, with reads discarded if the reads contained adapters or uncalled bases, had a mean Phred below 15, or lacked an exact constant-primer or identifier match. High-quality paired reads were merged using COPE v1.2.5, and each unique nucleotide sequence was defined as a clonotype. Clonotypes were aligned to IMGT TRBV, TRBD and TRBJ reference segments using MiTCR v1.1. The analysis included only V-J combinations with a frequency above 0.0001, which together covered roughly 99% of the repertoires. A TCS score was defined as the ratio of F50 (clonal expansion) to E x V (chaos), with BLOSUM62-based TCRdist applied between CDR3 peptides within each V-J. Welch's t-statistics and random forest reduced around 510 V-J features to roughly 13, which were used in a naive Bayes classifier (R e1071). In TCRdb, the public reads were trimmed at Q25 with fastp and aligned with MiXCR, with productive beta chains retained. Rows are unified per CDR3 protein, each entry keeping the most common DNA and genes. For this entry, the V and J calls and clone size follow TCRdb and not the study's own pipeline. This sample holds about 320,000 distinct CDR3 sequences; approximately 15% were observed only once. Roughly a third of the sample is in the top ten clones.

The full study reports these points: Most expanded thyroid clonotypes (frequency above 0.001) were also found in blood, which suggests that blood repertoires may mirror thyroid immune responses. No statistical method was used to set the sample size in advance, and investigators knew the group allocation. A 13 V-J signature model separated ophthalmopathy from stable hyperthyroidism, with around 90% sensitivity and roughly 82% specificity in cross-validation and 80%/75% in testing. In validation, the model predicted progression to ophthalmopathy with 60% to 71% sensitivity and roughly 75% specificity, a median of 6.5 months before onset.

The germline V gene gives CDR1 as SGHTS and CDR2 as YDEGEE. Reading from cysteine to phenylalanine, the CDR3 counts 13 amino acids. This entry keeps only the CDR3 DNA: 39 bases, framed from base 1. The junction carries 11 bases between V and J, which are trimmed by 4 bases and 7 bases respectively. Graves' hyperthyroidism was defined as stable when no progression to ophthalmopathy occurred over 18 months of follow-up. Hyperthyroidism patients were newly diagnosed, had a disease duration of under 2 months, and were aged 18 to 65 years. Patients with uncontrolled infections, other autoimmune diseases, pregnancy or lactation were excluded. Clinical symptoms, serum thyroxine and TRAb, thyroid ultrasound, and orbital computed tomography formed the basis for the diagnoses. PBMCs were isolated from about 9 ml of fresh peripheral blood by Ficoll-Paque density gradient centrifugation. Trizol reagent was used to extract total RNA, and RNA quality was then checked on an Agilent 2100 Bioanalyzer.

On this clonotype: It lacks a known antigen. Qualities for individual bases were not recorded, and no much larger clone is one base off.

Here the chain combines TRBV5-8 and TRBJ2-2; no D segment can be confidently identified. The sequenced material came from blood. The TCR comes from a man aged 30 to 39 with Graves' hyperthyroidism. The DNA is TGTGCCAGCAGCAACCCCCCCGACGGGGAGCTGTTTTTT. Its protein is CASSNPPDGELFF.